This T cell receptor beta chain was captured by sequencing in a study of cytomegalovirus exposure and HLA in healthy donors. Across the study: There were approximately 400 genotyped donors. Of these, 81% fell in the genetic ancestry cluster associated with self-reported Caucasian donors. Whole-study findings and limits: Reports described diagnosis of cytomegalovirus status by the classifier as highly specific and sensitive.

Germline-derived CDR1 and CDR2 are SEHNR and FQNEAQ (reference sequence). V lost 5 bases and J lost 2; bases outside the gene matches: 12. The CDR3 contains 16 residues. Turning to this clone: The target antigen is unknown.

A multiplex PCR was run with 60 Vbeta primers and 13 Jbeta primers. Measured with immunoSEQ multiplex PCR; TCRdb has only the in-frame clones, and not every one. The profile shows 250,000 to 350,000 clones, approximately 90% of them singletons. The origin of this receptor is a middle-aged man in good health and CMV-seropositive. The rearrangement joins TRBV7-9 to TRBJ2-7; 7 positions agree with TRBD2. The sequenced material came from PBMCs. The CDR3 DNA reads as TGTGCCAGCAGCCCCCCGGGGGGAGGGGTGACCTACGAGCAGTACTTC. Translating it yields CASSPPGGGVTYEQYF.